The TCR beta chain described here comes from a study of T-cell reconstitution after alpha-beta-depleted transplantation in children. It was with unique molecular identifiers that the TCRbeta library was prepared. TCRdb redid the calling of the PCR reads with MiXCR, one entry per CDR3 protein. The sample holds roughly 500,000 distinct CDR3 sequences, 32% seen once. This clonotype has more than one count but fewer than ten. The length of the CDR3 is 16 residues. CDR1 and CDR2 from the germline V gene are SGHRS and YFSETQ. J was trimmed by 4 bases and V by 4 bases; bases with no gene match: 10. The chain carries TRBV5-1 and TRBJ1-1, with 10 bases fitting TRBD1. This clonotype originated in a human donor who donated a stem cell graft to a child with aplastic anemia. Sequences were derived from PBMCs from the stem cell graft donor, sampled from the stem cell graft. The CDR3 nucleotides read TGCGCCAGCAGCAAAGACAGGGGGCGTACGGCCACTGAAGCTTTCTTT. Its protein product is CASSKDRGRTATEAFF. The full variable domain, rest sourced from reference TRBV5-1 and TRBJ1-1, is KAGVTQTPRYLIKTRGQQVTLSCSPISGHRSVSWYQQTPGQGLQFLFEYFSETQRNKGNFPGRFSGRQFSNSRSEMNVSTLELGDSALYLCASSKDRGRTATEAFFGQGTRLTVV.